This T cell receptor beta chain was observed in a study of blood T cell repertoires in COVID-19. How the authors handled the data: Counts of nucleated cells, estimated from reference gene primer amplification, were obtained. Libraries were prepared by immunoSEQ multiplex PCR; TCRdb keeps only in-frame clonotypes and omits some of them. Clone size and the V and J calls come from that table; the DNA yielded D and trimming. Here the sample spans about 290,000 clones, roughly 86% being singletons. V was shortened by 4 bases and J by 0 bases, with 8 bases between the two germline ends. This CDR3 contains 14 residues. CDR1 is MGHDK, CDR2 SYGVNS, per germline. Seattle patients were enrolled while actively infected and followed longitudinally.

This sequence originates from a woman aged 30 to 39 with COVID-19, enrolled during active disease. The material sequenced was peripheral blood. The chain carries TRBV25-1 and TRBJ2-3; weak D call: TRBD1 (5 bases). For the CDR3, the DNA is TGTGCCAGCAGTGCAGGGTACAGCACAGATACGCAGTATTTT. This gives the protein CASSAGYSTDTQYF.